A single sample gave rise to the 32 T cell receptor beta chains below, sequenced in a study of T cell responses to AZD1222 COVID-19 vaccine. Only in-frame clones appear in the TCRdb table, and some are missing; sequencing was by immunoSEQ multiplex PCR. The sample lists just under 150,000 clones, just over 85% occurring once. Source: peripheral blood, taken 28 days after the second AZD1222 dose. These receptors were taken from an adult who received the AZD1222 COVID-19 vaccine.

This CDR3 is CASAGGGLQETQYF. CDR3 nucleotide sequence: TGTGCCAGCGCCGGCGGGGGACTTCAAGAGACCCAGTACTTC. The chain links TRBV6-5 to TRBJ2-5; 7 bases align to TRBD2. The CDR3 runs to 14 residues. Losses at the gene ends were 8 bases for V and 2 bases for J; bases not matched to a gene: 8. Per the germline V gene, CDR1 is MNHEY and CDR2 is SVGAGI.

J is TRBJ2-3 and V is TRBV27, with D unresolved. Trimming removed 7 bases at V and 4 bases at J, with 15 bases between. CDR1 is MNHEY, CDR2 SMNVEV, per germline (reference sequence). This CDR3 spans 14 amino acids. CDR3 sequence reads: CASTPLGRSDTQYF. The CDR3 bases are TGTGCCAGCACCCCTTTGGGTAGGTCAGATACGCAGTATTTT.

This chain uses TRBV5-1 with TRBJ2-2; TRBD2 matches 8 bases. V shed 4 bases and J 0 bases; nucleotides not matched to a gene: 5. CDR3 length: 16 amino acids. Germline V gene lookup returns CDR1 SGHRS and CDR2 YFSETQ. CDR3 bases: TGCGCCAGCAGCCTAACGACTAGCGCGAACACCGGGGAGCTGTTTTTT. Protein sequence: CASSLTTSANTGELFF. The full variable domain, in which reference TRBV5-1 and TRBJ2-2 provide the parts outside the CDR3, is KAGVTQTPRYLIKTRGQQVTLSCSPISGHRSVSWYQQTPGQGLQFLFEYFSETQRNKGNFPGRFSGRQFSNSRSEMNVSTLELGDSALYLCASSLTTSANTGELFFGEGSRLTVL.

The rearrangement joins TRBV3-1 (or the pseudogene TRBV3-2) to TRBJ1-5, with D uncertain. The CDR3 totals 15 residues. V was cut by 1 base and J by 5 bases, with 12 bases left in between. In germline, CDR1 is LGHDT, CDR2 YNNKEL (reference sequence). As DNA, the CDR3 is TGTGCCAGCAGCCAAGCCCCGGGCGGTCATCAGCCCCAGCATTTT. Residues: CASSQAPGGHQPQHF.

The chain has TRBV6-5 and TRBJ2-2; D could derive from TRBD1 or TRBD2 (6 bases each). Trimming stripped 7 bases from V and 4 bases from J, with 10 bases between. The germline gives CDR1 MNHEY, CDR2 SVGAGI. The CDR3 sequence is 13 residues long. The CDR3 DNA is TGTGCCAGCAAGTCGGGGGCCACCGGGGAGCTGTTTTTT. It translates to CASKSGATGELFF.

This chain links TRBV24-1 with TRBJ2-1; possibly TRBD2 for D (5 bases). The CDR3 extends over 15 amino acids. The germline V gene encodes CDR1 KGHDR and CDR2 SFDVKD. The germline V and J ends were trimmed by 1 base and 4 bases, with 10 bases remaining between them. Here the CDR3 reads CATSDLRLAYNEQFF. The CDR3 DNA reads as TGTGCCACCAGTGATTTAAGGCTAGCTTACAATGAGCAGTTCTTC.

J is TRBJ2-1 and V is TRBV7-2; D is unresolved. The CDR3 totals 14 residues. The V and J ends lost 4 bases and 4 bases respectively, with 11 bases between them. Per the germline V gene, CDR1 is SGHTA and CDR2 is FQGNSA. The CDR3 protein is CASSWDSSYNEQFF. The CDR3, as DNA: TGTGCCAGCAGCTGGGATTCTAGTTACAATGAGCAGTTCTTC.

V usage is TRBV5-1 and J usage is TRBJ1-2; D is uncertain. Germline V CDR1 and CDR2: SGHRS, YFSETQ. This CDR3 is built from 15 residues. The ends were cut back, 0 bases at V and 4 bases at J, with 13 bases in the middle. CDR3: CASSLASGSIYGYTF. In nucleotides, the CDR3 is TGCGCCAGCAGCTTGGCCAGTGGCTCAATCTATGGCTACACCTTC. The full variable domain, rest sourced from reference TRBV5-1 and TRBJ1-2, is KAGVTQTPRYLIKTRGQQVTLSCSPISGHRSVSWYQQTPGQGLQFLFEYFSETQRNKGNFPGRFSGRQFSNSRSEMNVSTLELGDSALYLCASSLASGSIYGYTFGSGTRLTVV.

The chain couples TRBV21-1 to TRBJ2-1; the table's D call, TRBD1, was not checked against the DNA. TRBV21-1 is noted as a pseudogene. The CDR3 spans 12 residues. CDR3 sequence: CARDQGPNEQFF. For the CDR3, the DNA is TGTGCCAGGGATCAGGGCCCCAATGAGCAGTTCTTC.

V is TRBV4-2 and J is TRBJ2-5; D gene uncertain. Germline V gene data show CDR1 as LGHNA and CDR2 as YNFKEQ. This CDR3 has 14 amino acids. The V and J ends lost 0 bases and 1 base respectively, with 6 bases between them. This chain's CDR3 is CASSQEGFQETQYF. In DNA form, the CDR3 reads TGTGCCAGCAGCCAAGAGGGGTTCCAAGAGACCCAGTACTTC.

This clone was seen more than once but under ten times. The chain recombines TRBV9 with TRBJ2-2; D is unresolved. In germline, CDR1 is SGDLS, CDR2 YYNGEE. V was trimmed by 0 bases and J by 2 bases, leaving 8 bases between them. CDR3 size: 15 residues. CDR3 protein: CASSVVGYNTGELFF. CDR3 DNA: TGTGCCAGCAGCGTAGTTGGTTACAACACCGGGGAGCTGTTTTTT.

The table lists this clone with a count of one. This sample also contains other DNA sequences that code for the same CDR3. V and J are TRBV3-1 (or the pseudogene TRBV3-2) and TRBJ2-7; 9 nucleotides match TRBD1. The germline V gene has CDR1 LGHDT and CDR2 YNNKEL (reference sequence). The CDR3 is made up of 13 amino acids. V gave up 4 bases and J gave up 4 bases; unmatched junction bases: 2. The DNA of the CDR3 is TGTGCCAGCAGCCCCGGACAGGGGTACGAGCAGTACTTC. Its translation is CASSPGQGYEQYF.

This clone was counted between two and nine times. The rearrangement uses TRBV19 and TRBJ2-3; D unresolved. CDR1 is LNHDA, CDR2 SQIVND, per germline (reference sequence). With 6 bases removed from V and 2 bases from J, the gap between germline ends came to 15 bases. The CDR3 totals 15 residues. As DNA, the CDR3 is TGTGCCAGTAGCCGCGGTGTTATCGCCACAGATACGCAGTATTTT. Translated: CASSRGVIATDTQYF.

The chain has TRBV18 and TRBJ1-1; D gene unclear. Germline CDR1 reads KGHSH; CDR2 reads LQKENI. The germline V and J ends were trimmed by 6 bases and 4 bases, with 15 bases remaining between them. The CDR3 length is 14 residues. The CDR3 here is CASSREPSSTEAFF. The CDR3 DNA sequence: TGTGCCAGCTCCCGCGAGCCCAGCTCCACTGAAGCTTTCTTT. Drawing the rest from reference TRBV18 and TRBJ1-1, the complete variable domain is NAGVMQNPRHLVRRRGQEARLRCSPMKGHSHVYWYRQLPEEGLKFMVYLQKENIIDESGMPKERFSAEFPKEGPSILRIQQVVRGDSAAYFCASSREPSSTEAFFGQGTRLTVV.

In this sample, this clone turned up once. This rearrangement joins TRBV19 to TRBJ1-5; D is undetermined. Germline V gene data show CDR1 as LNHDA and CDR2 as SQIVND (reference sequence). V shed 6 bases and J shed 0 bases, with 12 bases lying between them. The CDR3 is 15 amino acids. The DNA of the CDR3 is TGTGCCAGTAGCCCAACATCCTATAGCAATCAGCCCCAGCATTTT. Residues: CASSPTSYSNQPQHF.

This chain connects TRBV19 to TRBJ2-7; possible D gene TRBD1, 6 bases. This CDR3 is built from 15 residues. Germline V gene lookup returns CDR1 LNHDA and CDR2 SQIVND (reference sequence). The V end was cut by 3 bases, the J end by 0 bases, with 12 bases between. CDR3 region: CASSIARQVSYEQYF. The CDR3 nucleotides are TGTGCCAGTAGTATCGCGCGACAGGTCTCCTACGAGCAGTACTTC.

The rearrangement links TRBV5-1 to TRBJ2-7; either TRBD1 or TRBD2 may fit D (5 bases each). Germline-derived CDR1 and CDR2 are SGHRS and YFSETQ. Trimming took off 2 bases at V and 0 bases at J, with 9 bases between the two ends. This CDR3 contains 14 residues. The CDR3: CASSFEGSSYEQYF. The CDR3 DNA follows: TGCGCCAGCAGCTTCGAGGGGAGCTCCTACGAGCAGTACTTC.

V is TRBV3-1 (or the pseudogene TRBV3-2) and J is TRBJ1-6; D not resolved. Trimming took off 1 base at V and 6 bases at J, with 13 bases between the two ends. The CDR3 consists of 16 residues. Germline CDR1 reads LGHDT; CDR2 reads YNNKEL (reference sequence). CDR3 DNA: TGTGCCAGCAGCCAAGGTTGGGCAGCCGGTAATTCACCCCTCCACTTT. Its protein product is CASSQGWAAGNSPLHF.

CDR3 DNA: TGTGCCAGCAGCTTAGGGCCAGGGGGTTTGTCCTACGAGCAGTACTTC. It codes for CASSLGPGGLSYEQYF. The rearrangement links TRBV13 to TRBJ2-7; 7 bases fit TRBD1. The CDR3 spans 16 residues. Trimming cost V 0 bases and J 1 base; bases outside gene matches: 6. CDR1 is PRHDT, CDR2 FYEKMQ, per germline (reference sequence).

A single count supports this clone. The V gene is TRBV5-1, the J gene TRBJ2-1; TRBD1 agrees at 7 bases. Trimming at V came to 4 bases and at J to 4 bases, leaving 8 bases not matched to a gene. Per the germline V gene, CDR1 is SGHRS and CDR2 is YFSETQ. This CDR3 spans 15 amino acids. CDR3 in DNA: TGCGCCAGCAGCGCGGACAGGTTGGAGTACAATGAGCAGTTCTTC. It yields the protein CASSADRLEYNEQFF.

This sequence joins TRBV3-1 (or the pseudogene TRBV3-2) and TRBJ1-1, with 10 bases that match TRBD1. The CDR3 is made up of 15 amino acids. Germline values: CDR1 LGHDT, CDR2 YNNKEL (reference sequence). V lost 4 bases to trimming and J lost 1 base; unmatched junction nucleotides: 3. The chain's CDR3 is CASSRTGGENTEAFF. CDR3 nucleotide sequence: TGTGCCAGCAGCCGGACAGGGGGAGAGAACACTGAAGCTTTCTTT.

J is TRBJ2-7 and V is TRBV3-1 (or the pseudogene TRBV3-2); TRBD2 is a possible D gene (5 bases). Germline CDR1 LGHDT, CDR2 YNNKEL (reference sequence). Trimming pared 4 bases from V and 6 bases from J, leaving 16 bases between. The CDR3 is made up of 14 amino acids. As DNA, the CDR3 is TGTGCCAGCAGCCTAGCATCGGCCGGAGGCGAGCAGTACTTC. It specifies CASSLASAGGEQYF.

The chain joins TRBV7-5 to TRBJ1-6; the D call of TRBD1 is as the table states it, not checked on the DNA. TRBV7-5 is given as a pseudogene. This CDR3 spans 16 amino acids. CDR3 loop: CARSPGQGQYNSPLHF. The CDR3 nucleotides read TGTGCCAGAAGCCCTGGACAGGGGCAGTATAATTCACCCCTCCACTTT.

This clone was counted once. The DNA of the CDR3 is TGTGCCAGCAGAGACGACAGGGGGAAAACCTACGAGCAGTACTTC. It is translated as CASRDDRGKTYEQYF. The chain recombines TRBV6-6 with TRBJ2-7; 9 nucleotides match TRBD1. This CDR3 spans 15 amino acids. From germline, CDR1 is MNHNY and CDR2 SVGAGI (reference sequence). The trim removed 6 bases at V and 2 bases at J, leaving 8 bases unmatched.

The V and J genes are TRBV19 and TRBJ1-5, with 11 bases lining up with TRBD1. Germline V gene sequence: CDR1 LNHDA, CDR2 SQIVND (reference sequence). The CDR3 length is 17 residues. With V trimmed by 4 bases and J by 4 bases, 9 bases remained unmatched. CDR3 residues: CASSTRTGGSVNQPQHF. DNA of the CDR3: TGTGCCAGTAGTACCCGGACAGGGGGCTCGGTGAATCAGCCCCAGCATTTT. Full variable domain (rest looked up from reference TRBV19 and TRBJ1-5): DGGITQSPKYLFRKEGQNVTLSCEQNLNHDAMYWYRQDPGQGLRLIYYSQIVNDFQKGDIAEGYSVSREKKESFPLTVTSAQKNPTAFYLCASSTRTGGSVNQPQHFGDGTRLSIL.

This chain connects TRBV19 to TRBJ1-5, with 8 bases identical to TRBD1. With V trimmed by 9 bases and J by 7 bases, 5 bases remained unmatched. CDR1 is LNHDA and CDR2 is SQIVND in the germline V gene (reference sequence). The CDR3 runs to 12 residues. The DNA for the CDR3 is TGTGCCAGCAGACAGGGGAGCCAGCCCCAGCATTTT. Its translation: CASRQGSQPQHF.

The genes are TRBV5-1 and TRBJ1-4, with TRBD1 as a possible D gene (5 bases). V lost 4 bases, J lost 3 bases, and 13 bases lay in between. Germline CDR1 and CDR2: SGHRS and YFSETQ. The CDR3 has 15 amino acids. The CDR3 sequence: CASSDRGLSNEKLFF. The CDR3 nucleotides are TGCGCCAGCAGCGATAGGGGACTATCTAATGAAAAACTGTTTTTT.

The rearrangement uses TRBV5-1 and TRBJ2-5; D not certain. Trimming took 4 bases from V and 1 from J, leaving 11 bases between them. Germline-derived CDR1 and CDR2 are SGHRS and YFSETQ. The CDR3 has 14 amino acids. The CDR3 is CASSHPAIQETQYF. DNA of the CDR3: TGCGCCAGCAGCCACCCGGCCATCCAAGAGACCCAGTACTTC.

Notes on this clone: The sample holds other DNA sequences that translate to the same CDR3. This sequence joins TRBV7-9 and TRBJ1-4; unclear D gene. V shed 1 base and J shed 0 bases, with 6 bases lying between them. This CDR3 is 15 amino acids long. Germline CDR1 is SEHNR and CDR2 is FQNEAQ (reference sequence). CDR3 loop: CASSLEGATNEKLFF. In DNA, the CDR3 is TGTGCCAGCAGCTTAGAGGGAGCAACTAATGAAAAACTGTTTTTT.

This sequence joins TRBV18 and TRBJ2-3; 10 nucleotides match TRBD2. V gave up 4 bases and J gave up 1 base; unmatched junction bases: 2. The CDR3 extends over 15 amino acids. Germline-derived CDR1 and CDR2 are KGHSH and LQKENI. CDR3 protein: CASSQLAGGTDTQYF. CDR3 bases: TGTGCCAGCTCACAGCTAGCGGGGGGCACAGATACGCAGTATTTT.

V is TRBV19 and J is TRBJ1-1; 8 nucleotides match TRBD1. The V segment lost 9 bases and the J segment 4 bases; nucleotides outside the gene matches: 10. CDR3 size: 14 residues. Germline V gives CDR1 LNHDA, CDR2 SQIVND (reference sequence). CDR3 loop: CASKQGGSGTEAFF. The CDR3 DNA follows: TGTGCCAGCAAACAGGGGGGGAGTGGCACTGAAGCTTTCTTT.

This clone occurred once. The chain joins TRBV7-9 to TRBJ1-1; D gene unclear. The CDR3 is 14 amino acids. Germline CDR1 and CDR2: SEHNR and FQNEAQ (reference sequence). Trimming took 1 base from V and 1 from J, leaving 7 bases between them. This CDR3 reads CASSLGPPNTEAFF. CDR3 in DNA: TGTGCCAGCAGCTTAGGTCCTCCGAACACTGAAGCTTTCTTT.